This T cell receptor beta chain is from a study of T cells of healthy individuals. The CDR3 length is 11 residues. The V end lost 5 bases, the J end lost 5 bases, and 8 bases lay between the germline ends. Germline loops: CDR1 DFQATT, CDR2 SNEGSKA (reference sequence). TCRdb ran MiXCR on the 5' RACE reads and lists one entry per CDR3 protein. The sample gives about 53,000 distinct CDR3 sequences, roughly 15% of which show up once; around 15% is in the top ten. This chain connects TRBV20-1 to TRBJ2-3, with D uncertain. This clonotype was sampled from a human donor in good health. The CDR3 loop is CSAPSGDTQYF. The CDR3 region has the DNA TGCAGTGCTCCAAGTGGAGATACGCAGTATTTT.